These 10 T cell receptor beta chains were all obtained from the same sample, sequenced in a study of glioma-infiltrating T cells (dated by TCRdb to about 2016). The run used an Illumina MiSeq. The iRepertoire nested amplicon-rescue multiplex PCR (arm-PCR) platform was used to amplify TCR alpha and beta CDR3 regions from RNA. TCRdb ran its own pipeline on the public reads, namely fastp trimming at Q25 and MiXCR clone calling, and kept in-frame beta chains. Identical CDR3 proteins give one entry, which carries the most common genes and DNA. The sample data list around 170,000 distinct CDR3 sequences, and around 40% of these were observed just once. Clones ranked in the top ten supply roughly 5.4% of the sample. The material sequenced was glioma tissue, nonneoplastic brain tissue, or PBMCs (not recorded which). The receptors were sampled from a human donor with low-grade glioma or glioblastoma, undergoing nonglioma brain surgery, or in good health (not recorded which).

CDR3: CASSQNSGGAFF. CDR3 nucleotides: TGTGCCAGCAGCCAAAATTCCGGTGGGGCTTTCTTT. The gene calls are TRBV3-1 and TRBJ1-1, with D unclear. Per the germline V gene, CDR1 is LGHDT and CDR2 is YNNKEL (reference sequence). The ends were cut back, 2 bases at V and 11 bases at J, with 12 bases in the middle. The CDR3 extends over 12 amino acids.

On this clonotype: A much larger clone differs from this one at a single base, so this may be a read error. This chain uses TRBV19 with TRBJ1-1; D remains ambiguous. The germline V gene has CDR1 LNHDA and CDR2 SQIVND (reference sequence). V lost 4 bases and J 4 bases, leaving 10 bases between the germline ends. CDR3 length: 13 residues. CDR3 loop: CASSSQSITEAFF. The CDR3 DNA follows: TGTGCCAGTAGTAGCCAGTCTATCACTGAAGCTTTCTTT. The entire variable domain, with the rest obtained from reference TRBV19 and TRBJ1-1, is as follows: DGGITQSPKYLFRKEGQNVTLSCEQNLNHDAMYWYRQDPGQGLRLIYYSQIVNDFQKGDIAEGYSVSREKKESFPLTVTSAQKNPTAFYLCASSSQSITEAFFGQGTRLTVV.

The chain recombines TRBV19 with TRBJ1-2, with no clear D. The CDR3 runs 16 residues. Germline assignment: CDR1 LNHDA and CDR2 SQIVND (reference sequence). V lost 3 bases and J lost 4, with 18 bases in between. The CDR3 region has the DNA TGTGCCAGTAGTATTCCAGCAAACAGCCCGATCTATGGCTACACCTTC. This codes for CASSIPANSPIYGYTF.

CDR3 residues: CASSYVTAYEQYF. CDR3 coding DNA: TGTGCCAGCAGTTACGTGACGGCCTACGAGCAGTACTTC. The J gene is TRBJ2-7, the V gene TRBV27; D call uncertain. CDR1 and CDR2 (germline): MNHEY, SMNVEV (reference sequence). V was cut by 4 bases and J by 2 bases, with 9 bases left in between. The CDR3 length is 13 residues.

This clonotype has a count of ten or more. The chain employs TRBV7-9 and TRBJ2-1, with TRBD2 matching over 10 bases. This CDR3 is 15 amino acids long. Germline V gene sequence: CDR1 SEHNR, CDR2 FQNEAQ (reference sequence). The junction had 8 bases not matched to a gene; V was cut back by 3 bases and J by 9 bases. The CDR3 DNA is TGTGCCAGCAGCTTGGTTCTAGCGGGAGCTCCTGAGCAGTTCTTC. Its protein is CASSLVLAGAPEQFF.

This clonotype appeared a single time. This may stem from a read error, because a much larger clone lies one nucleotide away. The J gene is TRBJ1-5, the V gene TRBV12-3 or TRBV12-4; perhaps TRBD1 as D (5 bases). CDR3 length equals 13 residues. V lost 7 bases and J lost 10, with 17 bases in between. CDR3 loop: CASIMGLEGPQHF. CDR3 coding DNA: TGTGCCAGCATCATGGGGCTGGAAGGCCCCCAGCATTTT.

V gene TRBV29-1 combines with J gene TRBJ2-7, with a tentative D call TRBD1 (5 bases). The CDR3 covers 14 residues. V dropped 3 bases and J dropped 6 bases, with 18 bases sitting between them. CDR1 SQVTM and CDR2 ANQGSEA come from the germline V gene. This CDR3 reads CSVDSGIKGVEQYF. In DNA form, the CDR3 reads TGCAGCGTTGATTCTGGCATCAAAGGGGTCGAGCAGTACTTC.

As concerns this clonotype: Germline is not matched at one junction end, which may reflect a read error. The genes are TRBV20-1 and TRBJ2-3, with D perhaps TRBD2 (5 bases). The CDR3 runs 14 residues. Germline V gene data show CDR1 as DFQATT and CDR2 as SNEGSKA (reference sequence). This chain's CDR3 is CSAEKGASKDTQYF. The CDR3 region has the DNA TGCAGTGCCGAGAAAGGCGCTAGCAAAGATACGCAGTATTTT.

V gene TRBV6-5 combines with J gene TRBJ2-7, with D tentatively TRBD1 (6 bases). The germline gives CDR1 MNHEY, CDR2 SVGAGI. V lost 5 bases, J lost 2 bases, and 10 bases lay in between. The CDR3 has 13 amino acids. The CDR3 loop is CASSEQGPYEQYF. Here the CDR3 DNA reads TGTGCCAGCAGTGAACAGGGCCCCTACGAGCAGTACTTC.

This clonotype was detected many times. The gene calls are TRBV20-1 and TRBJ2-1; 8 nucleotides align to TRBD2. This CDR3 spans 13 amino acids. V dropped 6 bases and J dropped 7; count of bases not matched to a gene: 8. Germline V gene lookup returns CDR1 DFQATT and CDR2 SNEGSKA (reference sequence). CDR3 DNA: TGCAGTGCCTCGCCGGGAGGGACAAATGAGCAGTTCTTC. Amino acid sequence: CSASPGGTNEQFF.